These 24 T cell receptor beta chains were all obtained from the same sample, sequenced in a study of T cells in Graves' hyperthyroidism and ophthalmopathy. Amplified regions were TCR beta CDR3 sequences from RNA transcripts. The primer set for the first-round RT-PCR of the TCR CDR3 was HTBI. Each CDR3 protein gets one entry after TCRdb re-called the multiplex PCR reads with MiXCR. The profile covers fewer than 650,000 distinct CDR3 sequences, with about 14% appearing a single time and roughly 14% taken by the ten largest. Sequenced sample: blood. The receptor source for this set is a middle-aged woman with Graves' hyperthyroidism.

There are many counts of this clonotype. The chain couples TRBV7-9 to TRBJ2-7; TRBD2 matches 9 bases. V lost 3 bases and J lost 2; bases outside the gene matches: 8. The CDR3 spans 16 residues. Per the germline V gene, CDR1 is SEHNR and CDR2 is FQNEAQ (reference sequence). The CDR3 loop reads CASSFGIAGDPYEQYF. CDR3 nucleotides: TGTGCCAGCAGCTTTGGTATAGCGGGAGACCCCTACGAGCAGTACTTC. The full variable domain, completed using reference TRBV7-9 and TRBJ2-7, is DTGVSQNPRHKITKRGQNVTFRCDPISEHNRLYWYRQTLGQGPEFLTYFQNEAQLEKSRLLSDRFSAERPKGSFSTLEIQRTEQGDSAMYLCASSFGIAGDPYEQYFGPGTRLTVT.

The sample holds many counts of this clonotype. The chain uses TRBV18 and TRBJ1-1; D perhaps matches TRBD1 (6 bases). The length of the CDR3 is 12 residues. The germline CDR1 and CDR2 sequences are KGHSH and LQKENI. V lost 6 bases to trimming and J lost 8 bases, with 13 bases between them. The CDR3 DNA reads TGTGCCAGCTCGGATTTTCAGGGGGAAGCTTTCTTT. Its protein product is CASSDFQGEAFF.

This clonotype showed up many times. The chain recombines TRBV20-1 with TRBJ2-7, with a weak D call TRBD2 (6 bases). The germline V gene encodes CDR1 DFQATT and CDR2 SNEGSKA (reference sequence). The CDR3 has 13 residues. The V end lost 3 bases, the J end lost 3 bases, and 12 bases lay between the germline ends. The CDR3 protein is CSAREGLLYEQYF. The DNA for the CDR3 is TGCAGTGCTAGGGAAGGACTACTCTACGAGCAGTACTTC.

This clonotype was seen ten or more times. In DNA form, the CDR3 reads TGTGCCAGCAGCCGAGATCCTAGCTCCTACAATGAGCAGTTCTTC. This encodes CASSRDPSSYNEQFF. The chain combines TRBV7-3 with TRBJ2-1; D gene unclear. There are 15 residues in the CDR3. The ends were cut back, 5 bases at V and 0 bases at J, with 11 bases in the middle. Germline V gives CDR1 SGHTA, CDR2 FQGTGA.

This clonotype was recorded a few times. The V call is TRBV19, the J call TRBJ2-2, with a tentative D call TRBD1 (5 bases). This CDR3 is built from 14 residues. Germline-derived CDR1 and CDR2 are LNHDA and SQIVND (reference sequence). The V end lost 6 bases, the J end lost 0 bases, and 8 bases lay between the germline ends. In nucleotides, the CDR3 is TGTGCCAGTAGAACGACAGCGAACACCGGGGAGCTGTTTTTT. It encodes CASRTTANTGELFF.

This clonotype was seen repeatedly, ten times or more. This chain uses TRBV7-9 with TRBJ2-7; 15 bases line up with TRBD2. With V trimmed by 2 bases and J by 5 bases, 1 base remained unmatched. CDR3 size: 15 residues. Germline loops: CDR1 SEHNR, CDR2 FQNEAQ (reference sequence). The CDR3 here is CASSLRTSGRDEQYF. CDR3 sequence (DNA): TGTGCCAGCAGCTTAAGGACTAGCGGGAGGGACGAGCAGTACTTC.

This clonotype was found many times. The CDR3 DNA reads TGTGCCAGCAGCCCAGACCCTGTGGGGGATTCACCCCTCCACTTT. Its protein product is CASSPDPVGDSPLHF. The rearrangement uses TRBV11-3 and TRBJ1-6; TRBD1 is a possible D gene (5 bases). Germline V gives CDR1 SGHNT, CDR2 YENEEA. The V end was cut by 5 bases, the J end by 8 bases, with 16 bases between. The CDR3 sequence is 15 residues long.

This clonotype has just a few counts. The chain is built from TRBV11-3 and TRBJ1-2; the match to TRBD1 covers 9 bases. The CDR3 runs to 16 residues. Germline trimming cut 3 bases from V and 4 bases from J; bases unmatched to any gene: 9. The V gene's germline CDR1 is SGHNT and CDR2 YENEEA. The CDR3 loop reads CASSFAGTGRLYGYTF. The CDR3 DNA sequence: TGTGCCAGCAGCTTTGCCGGGACAGGGCGGCTCTATGGCTACACCTTC.

This clonotype was observed many times. V is TRBV5-1 and J is TRBJ2-1; 7 bases align to TRBD1. The V gene end was trimmed by 3 bases and the J gene end by 6 bases; junction bases not matched to a gene: 12. CDR1 and CDR2 (germline): SGHRS, YFSETQ. The CDR3 totals 16 residues. CDR3 region: CASSSVRDSSSNEQFF. For the CDR3, the DNA is TGCGCCAGCAGCTCCGTTAGGGACAGTAGCTCCAATGAGCAGTTCTTC. The full variable domain, rest sourced from reference TRBV5-1 and TRBJ2-1, is KAGVTQTPRYLIKTRGQQVTLSCSPISGHRSVSWYQQTPGQGLQFLFEYFSETQRNKGNFPGRFSGRQFSNSRSEMNVSTLELGDSALYLCASSSVRDSSSNEQFFGPGTRLTVL.

This clonotype was counted a few times. The chain has TRBV9 and TRBJ1-1; D not resolved. CDR1 and CDR2 (germline): SGDLS, YYNGEE. This CDR3 spans 14 amino acids. The germline V and J ends were trimmed by 2 bases and 6 bases, with 14 bases remaining between them. The DNA of the CDR3 is TGTGCCAGCAGCGTTCTCGTTGACAACGCTGAAGCTTTCTTT. Translating gives CASSVLVDNAEAFF.

The table lists this clonotype with a count of one. A junction end diverges from the germline sequence, so it may reflect a read error. CDR3 loop: CACSTVGASGRSYNEQFF. Written as DNA, the CDR3 is TGTGCCTGCAGCACAGTGGGGGCTAGCGGGAGGTCTTACAATGAGCAGTTCTTC. The V call is TRBV7-9, the J call TRBJ2-1; TRBD2 aligns across 11 bases. This CDR3 is 18 amino acids long. Germline V gene sequence: CDR1 SEHNR, CDR2 FQNEAQ (reference sequence).

This clonotype was detected many times. The chain joins TRBV12-3 or TRBV12-4 to TRBJ1-1; D remains unclear. There are 19 residues in the CDR3. The germline V and J ends were trimmed by 5 bases and 4 bases, with 29 bases remaining between them. The CDR3 spells CASSPQSGVGKELGTEAFF. Written as DNA, the CDR3 is TGTGCCAGCAGTCCCCAAAGTGGAGTAGGGAAGGAGCTGGGCACTGAAGCTTTCTTT.

There are many counts of this clonotype. The J gene is TRBJ2-5, the V gene TRBV6-2 or TRBV6-3; D is unresolved. V was trimmed by 2 bases and J by 1 base, leaving 5 bases between them. There are 13 residues in the CDR3. CDR1 is MNHEY, CDR2 SVGEGT, per germline. The CDR3 sequence: CASSYGIQETQYF. CDR3 DNA sequence: TGTGCCAGCAGTTACGGGATCCAAGAGACCCAGTACTTC.

This clonotype was recorded at least ten times. V and J are TRBV6-1 and TRBJ2-5; D unresolved. The CDR3 runs 13 residues. In germline, CDR1 is MNHNS, CDR2 SASEGT. V lost 1 base, J lost 9 bases, and 12 bases lay in between. In DNA form, the CDR3 reads TGTGCCAGCAGTGAAGTTCAGGTTCGGTCCCAGTACTTC. This sequence encodes CASSEVQVRSQYF.

This clonotype was found many times. V gene TRBV7-9 combines with J gene TRBJ2-5; D possibly uses TRBD1 or TRBD2 (5 bases each). Germline V gene lookup returns CDR1 SEHNR and CDR2 FQNEAQ (reference sequence). The CDR3 covers 14 residues. With 3 bases removed from V and 1 base from J, the gap between germline ends came to 9 bases. This chain's CDR3 is CASSFQGAQETQYF. The CDR3 DNA sequence: TGTGCCAGCAGCTTTCAGGGAGCCCAAGAGACCCAGTACTTC.

The rearrangement uses TRBV19 and TRBJ2-1; D gene ambiguous. From germline, CDR1 is LNHDA and CDR2 SQIVND (reference sequence). V was shortened by 1 base and J by 4 bases, with 14 bases between the two germline ends. The CDR3 runs to 16 residues. CDR3 protein: CASSIVTLTTYNEQFF. In nucleotides, the CDR3 is TGTGCCAGTAGTATAGTCACACTAACGACATACAATGAGCAGTTCTTC.

There are many counts of this clonotype. V is TRBV3-1 and J is TRBJ1-1, with D unclear. The germline CDR1 and CDR2 sequences are LGHDT and YNNKEL (reference sequence). This CDR3 has 14 amino acids. Trimming left V 0 bases short and J 3 bases short, with 8 bases between. The DNA of the CDR3 is TGTGCCAGCAGCCAAGACGGACGGGACACTGAAGCTTTCTTT. This sequence encodes CASSQDGRDTEAFF.

The gene calls are TRBV12-3 or TRBV12-4 and TRBJ1-4; D uncertain. Trimming left V 7 bases short and J 7 bases short, with 19 bases between. The CDR3 loop spans 15 amino acids. The CDR3 reads CASTLSTREREKLFF. The CDR3 DNA follows: TGTGCCAGCACCCTCTCGACCCGGGAACGTGAAAAACTGTTTTTT.

J is TRBJ2-5 and V is TRBV5-1; maybe TRBD2 (5 bases). The V gene lost 10 bases and the J gene lost 5 bases, with 18 bases spanning the gap. Per the germline V gene, CDR1 is SGHRS and CDR2 is YFSETQ. The CDR3 has 13 residues. DNA for the CDR3: TGCGCCTCCGCTGAAGGCCAGCGGGAGACCCAGTACTTC. It codes for CASAEGQRETQYF.

In this sample, this clonotype turned up many times. This sequence joins TRBV20-1 and TRBJ2-1; D possibly corresponds to TRBD2 (5 bases). Trimming took off 6 bases at V and 4 bases at J, with 19 bases between the two ends. The CDR3 covers 15 residues. CDR1 DFQATT and CDR2 SNEGSKA come from the germline V gene (reference sequence). The CDR3 nucleotides read TGCAGTGCAGACTCGGGATCGCAACTTTACAATGAGCAGTTCTTC. Translating it yields CSADSGSQLYNEQFF.

This clonotype was observed at least ten times. V usage is TRBV6-2 or TRBV6-3 and J usage is TRBJ1-5, with D unresolved. Germline loops: CDR1 MNHEY, CDR2 SVGEGT. Trimming removed 2 bases from V and 2 bases from J, with 1 base in between. CDR3 length: 12 amino acids. CDR3 residues: CASSYGNQPQHF. The DNA for the CDR3 is TGTGCCAGCAGTTACGGCAATCAGCCCCAGCATTTT.

This clonotype appeared many times. The rearrangement links TRBV11-2 to TRBJ1-2; maybe TRBD1 (6 bases). The CDR3 totals 17 residues. The V end was cut by 2 bases, the J end by 2 bases, with 18 bases between. Germline CDR1 and CDR2: SGHAT and FQNNGV. The CDR3 protein is CASSLILRGGLNYGYTF. The CDR3 bases are TGTGCCAGCAGCTTAATTCTCAGGGGCGGGTTGAACTATGGCTACACCTTC.

This clonotype was observed at least ten times. The chain carries TRBV6-1 and TRBJ1-1; TRBD1 matches at 8 bases. After removal of 5 bases from V and 2 bases from J, the junction contained 7 bases not matched to a gene. There are 15 residues in the CDR3. Germline CDR1 is MNHNS and CDR2 is SASEGT. In DNA form, the CDR3 reads TGTGCCAGCAGTCTTTACAGGGGGTACAACACTGAAGCTTTCTTT. As protein: CASSLYRGYNTEAFF.

This clonotype was seen ten or more times. The chain links TRBV6-6 to TRBJ1-1; possibly TRBD1 for D (5 bases). This CDR3 is 14 amino acids long. Germline V CDR1 and CDR2: MNHNY, SVGAGI (reference sequence). V was cut by 0 bases and J by 1 base, with 6 bases left in between. The CDR3 loop reads CASSYSTGNTEAFF. Here the CDR3 DNA reads TGTGCCAGCAGTTACTCAACAGGGAACACTGAAGCTTTCTTT.